Sequencing of this T cell receptor beta chain was carried out in a study of CD8+ T cells in alopecia areata. There are 12 residues in the CDR3. The V gene's germline CDR1 is ENHRY and CDR2 SYGVKD. V lost 6 bases, J lost 5 bases, and 10 bases lay in between. Stated treatment: oral pan-JAK inhibitor, 5-10 mg twice daily. Extraction of RNA preceded its reverse transcription into cDNA, which served as the sequencing template. Only in-frame clones appear in the TCRdb table, and some are missing; sequencing was by immunoSEQ multiplex PCR. This repertoire shows approximately 180,000 clones, 50% to 75% found once; its top ten account for 16%.

The clonotype comes from a human donor with alopecia areata. The genes are TRBV10-3 and TRBJ2-5; no definite D call. The material was CD4+ T cells sorted from blood, obtained at roughly week 58, from a patient treated with tofacitinib. The CDR3 nucleotides read TGTGCCATCAGCGCAAGATTGGAGACCCAGTACTTC. It translates to CAISARLETQYF.